These 22 T cell receptor beta chains came from one sample sequenced in a study of blood T cell repertoires in COVID-19. Sequenced by immunoSEQ multiplex PCR; TCRdb stores in-frame clones only, minus some. Of about 37,000 clones detected, around 93% appear once; the ten largest clones hold roughly 14%. The sample consisted of peripheral blood. These receptors were obtained from a woman in her thirties in a cohort sampled during active COVID-19.

The chain recombines TRBV19 with TRBJ2-2; 8 nucleotides match TRBD1. Germline CDR1 is LNHDA and CDR2 is SQIVND (reference sequence). There are 16 residues in the CDR3. V was pared by 3 bases and J by 3 bases, with 6 bases of the junction left unmatched. This chain's CDR3 is CASSITTGDHTGELFF. CDR3 DNA: TGTGCCAGTAGTATCACGACAGGGGATCACACCGGGGAGCTGTTTTTT. The full variable domain, its missing parts supplied by reference TRBV19 and TRBJ2-2, is DGGITQSPKYLFRKEGQNVTLSCEQNLNHDAMYWYRQDPGQGLRLIYYSQIVNDFQKGDIAEGYSVSREKKESFPLTVTSAQKNPTAFYLCASSITTGDHTGELFFGEGSRLTVL.

The chain employs TRBV6-4 and TRBJ2-2, with 12 bases aligning to TRBD2. Trimming cost V 0 bases and J 1 base; bases outside gene matches: 9. The CDR3 spans 20 residues. CDR1 and CDR2 from the germline V gene are MRHNA and SNTAGT. Here the CDR3 DNA reads TGTGCCAGCAGTGACTCTCTAGCGGGAGGGCCGGGAGGGAACACCGGGGAGCTGTTTTTT. As protein: CASSDSLAGGPGGNTGELFF.

DNA of the CDR3: TGTGCCACCAGTGATTCCCCCTCTAGCGGGAGGGCCGCCTACAATGAGCAGTTCTTC. Amino acids: CATSDSPSSGRAAYNEQFF. The chain uses TRBV24-1 and TRBJ2-1; the match to TRBD2 covers 12 bases. Germline V gene sequence: CDR1 KGHDR, CDR2 SFDVKD. This CDR3 has 19 residues. The trim removed 2 bases at V and 2 bases at J, leaving 9 bases unmatched.

The chain uses TRBV6-5 and TRBJ1-6; 7 bases agree with TRBD1. V shed 7 bases, J shed 7 bases, and the junction held 7 bases outside the gene matches. This CDR3 is built from 14 residues. The germline V gene has CDR1 MNHEY and CDR2 SVGAGI. The CDR3 DNA reads as TGTGCCAGCAACGACAGGGATGGGAATTCACCCCTCCACTTT. Amino acid sequence: CASNDRDGNSPLHF.

This clone appeared a single time. The V call is TRBV7-2, the J call TRBJ2-2; tentatively, D is TRBD2 (6 bases). Between the trimmed V and J ends, which lost 2 bases and 5 bases, there was a span of 9 bases. Germline assignment: CDR1 SGHTA and CDR2 FQGNSA. This CDR3 comprises 14 residues. CDR3 protein: CASSLLGLTGELFF. The CDR3 coding sequence is TGTGCCAGCAGCTTACTAGGACTAACCGGGGAGCTGTTTTTT.

This clone appeared once. The V and J genes are TRBV30 and TRBJ2-5; weak D call: TRBD1 (6 bases). The length of the CDR3 is 13 residues. The V end was cut by 0 bases, the J end by 5 bases, with 10 bases between. Looked up from germline, CDR1 is GTSNPN and CDR2 is SVGIG (reference sequence). This CDR3 reads CAWSVGAGETQYF. As DNA, the CDR3 is TGTGCCTGGAGTGTGGGGGCCGGGGAGACCCAGTACTTC.

There are a few counts of this clone. This chain joins TRBV7-2 and TRBJ2-3, with D perhaps TRBD2 (5 bases). Germline CDR1 is SGHTA and CDR2 is FQGNSA. V was pared by 2 bases and J by 2 bases, with 14 bases between. This CDR3 region has 16 residues. Here the CDR3 reads CASSLMASSSTDTQYF. In DNA form, the CDR3 reads TGTGCCAGCAGCTTAATGGCTAGCTCCTCCACAGATACGCAGTATTTT.

The chain carries TRBV14 and TRBJ1-2; no firm D call. Germline CDR1 SGHDN, CDR2 FVKESK. The CDR3 length is 13 residues. V lost 1 base and J 3 bases, leaving 6 bases between the germline ends. The CDR3 reads CASSQVTDYGYTF. Here the CDR3 DNA reads TGTGCCAGCAGCCAAGTAACAGACTATGGCTACACCTTC.

The J gene is TRBJ1-2, the V gene TRBV28; 9 nucleotides match TRBD1. The CDR3 is 15 residues long. Looked up from germline, CDR1 is MDHEN and CDR2 is SYDVKM. The ends lost 5 bases at V and 2 bases at J; junction bases unmatched: 6. The CDR3 bases are TGTGCCAGCAGTCCGGGACAGGGAGGGAACTATGGCTACACCTTC. It is translated as CASSPGQGGNYGYTF.

The chain carries TRBV18 and TRBJ1-4; D gene ambiguous. This CDR3 comprises 12 residues. From germline, CDR1 is KGHSH and CDR2 LQKENI. Trimming removed 3 bases from V and 8 bases from J, with 7 bases in between. The CDR3 loop is CASSPLGEKLFF. CDR3 nucleotide sequence: TGTGCCAGCTCACCCCTCGGGGAAAAACTGTTTTTT.

V gene TRBV29-1 combines with J gene TRBJ2-4, with D perhaps matching TRBD1 (6 bases). The CDR3 extends over 14 amino acids. The germline gives CDR1 SQVTM, CDR2 ANQGSEA. The V and J ends lost 0 bases and 0 bases respectively, with 6 bases between them. As DNA, the CDR3 is TGCAGCGTTGAAGAAGGGGGAGCCAAAAACATTCAGTACTTC. Encoded protein: CSVEEGGAKNIQYF.

The chain has TRBV5-8 and TRBJ1-1; D is perhaps TRBD1 (6 bases). The CDR3 length is 15 residues. Trimming left V 4 bases short and J 1 base short, with 14 bases between. Looked up from germline, CDR1 is SGHTS and CDR2 is YDEGEE. CDR3 DNA sequence: TGTGCCAGCAGCCCCTGGCGGGGGGCGAACACTGAAGCTTTCTTT. Protein: CASSPWRGANTEAFF.

This clone was observed a few times. This chain uses TRBV2 with TRBJ2-1, with unresolved D. This CDR3 has 11 residues. V was pared by 5 bases and J by 5 bases, with 4 bases between. The germline gives CDR1 SNHLY, CDR2 FYNNEI. The CDR3 region has the DNA TGTGCCAGCAGTATAAACAATGAGCAGTTCTTC. Its protein product is CASSINNEQFF.

V gene TRBV27 combines with J gene TRBJ1-2; 12 bases are shared with TRBD1. The CDR3 consists of 16 residues. Germline V gene data show CDR1 as MNHEY and CDR2 as SMNVEV (reference sequence). V lost 3 bases and J lost 8; bases outside the gene matches: 10. CDR3 nucleotide sequence: TGTGCCAGCAGTTTCCGGGACAGGGGGCATATGGGAGGCTACACCTTC. The encoded protein is CASSFRDRGHMGGYTF.

The gene calls are TRBV7-2 and TRBJ1-1; a possible D gene is TRBD1 (5 bases). The CDR3 totals 14 residues. Germline-derived CDR1 and CDR2 are SGHTA and FQGNSA. Trimming left V 1 base short and J 10 bases short, with 16 bases between. The CDR3 DNA is TGTGCCAGCAGCTTAGTTGCCACTGGGGGGGGAGCTTTCTTT. Encoded protein: CASSLVATGGGAFF. The complete variable domain, with remaining parts taken from reference TRBV7-2 and TRBJ1-1, reads GAGVSQSPSNKVTEKGKDVELRCDPISGHTALYWYRQSLGQGLEFLIYFQGNSAPDKSGLPSDRFSAERTGGSVSTLTIQRTQQEDSAVYLCASSLVATGGGAFFGQGTRLTVV.

The J gene is TRBJ2-2, the V gene TRBV19; perhaps TRBD1 as D (5 bases). The CDR3 sequence is 13 residues long. Germline V CDR1 and CDR2: LNHDA, SQIVND (reference sequence). The ends were cut back, 9 bases at V and 4 bases at J, with 12 bases in the middle. CDR3 nucleotide sequence: TGTGCCAGCAGCAGGGTGACCACCGGGGAGCTGTTTTTT. Its protein product is CASSRVTTGELFF. The variable domain in full, completed from reference TRBV19 and TRBJ2-2, reads DGGITQSPKYLFRKEGQNVTLSCEQNLNHDAMYWYRQDPGQGLRLIYYSQIVNDFQKGDIAEGYSVSREKKESFPLTVTSAQKNPTAFYLCASSRVTTGELFFGEGSRLTVL.

The chain couples TRBV3-1 (or the pseudogene TRBV3-2) to TRBJ2-3; 9 nucleotides agree with TRBD2. CDR1 and CDR2 from the germline V gene are LGHDT and YNNKEL (reference sequence). The trim removed 0 bases at V and 2 bases at J, leaving 9 bases unmatched. This CDR3 is 18 amino acids long. As DNA, the CDR3 is TGTGCCAGCAGCCAAGATCGACTAGCGGAGGCAGTCACAGATACGCAGTATTTT. Translating gives CASSQDRLAEAVTDTQYF.

This clone was counted a few times. The rearrangement links TRBV6-6 to TRBJ2-3, with D unresolved. The germline V and J ends were trimmed by 10 bases and 14 bases, with 19 bases remaining between them. Germline CDR1 reads MNHNY; CDR2 reads SVGAGI (reference sequence). The CDR3 covers 11 residues. The CDR3 reads CATTGGWRLYF. CDR3 in DNA: TGTGCCACCACTGGTGGTTGGAGACTGTATTTT.

The chain joins TRBV5-6 to TRBJ1-1; TRBD1 might be the D (6 bases). Between the trimmed V and J ends, which lost 7 bases and 8 bases, there was a span of 18 bases. In germline, CDR1 is SGHDT, CDR2 YYEEEE. This CDR3 is built from 13 residues. The CDR3 reads CASHGTPLSEAFF. CDR3 coding DNA: TGTGCCAGCCACGGGACACCCCTCTCGGAAGCTTTCTTT.

The chain recombines TRBV4-2 with TRBJ1-2; 10 bases agree with TRBD1. Germline CDR1 reads LGHNA; CDR2 reads YNFKEQ. CDR3 length: 15 amino acids. V dropped 4 bases and J dropped 3; count of bases not matched to a gene: 5. The CDR3 DNA reads as TGTGCCAGCAGCCCGACAGGGGGCGATCACTATGGCTACACCTTC. Its translation is CASSPTGGDHYGYTF.

This chain connects TRBV9 to TRBJ2-7, with D unclear. This CDR3 is built from 15 residues. V was cut by 0 bases and J by 1 base, with 11 bases left in between. CDR1 is SGDLS, CDR2 YYNGEE, per germline. The CDR3 loop reads CASSVGGLSSYEQYF. The CDR3 coding sequence is TGTGCCAGCAGCGTAGGAGGTTTGAGTTCCTACGAGCAGTACTTC.

This chain links TRBV6-5 with TRBJ1-2; perhaps TRBD1 as D (6 bases). This CDR3 is built from 15 residues. The V gene lost 0 bases and the J gene lost 4 bases, with 12 bases spanning the gap. In germline, CDR1 is MNHEY, CDR2 SVGAGI. In DNA form, the CDR3 reads TGTGCCAGCAGTTACTCTGCAGGGGCTGGCTATGGCTACACCTTC. Amino acids: CASSYSAGAGYGYTF.